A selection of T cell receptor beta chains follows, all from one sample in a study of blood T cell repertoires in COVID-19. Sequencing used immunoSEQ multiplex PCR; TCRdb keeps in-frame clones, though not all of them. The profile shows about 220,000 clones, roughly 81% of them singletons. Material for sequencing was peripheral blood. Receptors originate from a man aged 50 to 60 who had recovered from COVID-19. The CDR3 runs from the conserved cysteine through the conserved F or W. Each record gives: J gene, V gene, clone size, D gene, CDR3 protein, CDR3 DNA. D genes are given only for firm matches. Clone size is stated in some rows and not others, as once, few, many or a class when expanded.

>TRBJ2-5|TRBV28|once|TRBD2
CASSLASGSGQETQYF
TGTGCCAGCAGTTTAGCTAGCGGGAGTGGCCAAGAGACCCAGTACTTC
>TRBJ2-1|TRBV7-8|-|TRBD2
CASSRSGSPYNEQFF
TGTGCCAGCAGCCGCAGCGGGAGCCCCTACAATGAGCAGTTCTTC
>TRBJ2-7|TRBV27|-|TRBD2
CASSLSKTSGPSYEQYF
TGTGCCAGCAGTCTATCAAAAACTAGCGGGCCTTCCTACGAGCAGTACTTC
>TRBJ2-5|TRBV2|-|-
CASSLGSRPGETQYF
TGTGCCAGCAGCCTCGGGTCGCGCCCAGGGGAGACCCAGTACTTC
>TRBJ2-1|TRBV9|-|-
CASSGGHVVFSYNEQFF
TGTGCCAGCAGCGGAGGCCATGTCGTCTTCTCCTACAATGAGCAGTTCTTC
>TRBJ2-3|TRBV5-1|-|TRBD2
CASSLGQTSGRLTDTQYF
TGCGCCAGCAGCTTGGGCCAGACTAGCGGGAGGTTGACAGATACGCAGTATTTT
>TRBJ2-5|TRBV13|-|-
CASSKGHEETQYF
TGTGCCAGCAGCAAAGGACACGAAGAGACCCAGTACTTC
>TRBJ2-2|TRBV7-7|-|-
CASSRAITGELFF
TGTGCCAGCAGTCGAGCGATCACCGGGGAGCTGTTTTTT
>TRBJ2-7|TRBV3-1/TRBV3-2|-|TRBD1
CASSQSGTGNEQYF
TGTGCCAGCAGCCAATCCGGGACAGGGAACGAGCAGTACTTC
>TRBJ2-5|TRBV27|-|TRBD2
CASSFSRTSGRGETQYF
TGTGCCAGCAGTTTCTCCCGGACTAGCGGGAGGGGAGAGACCCAGTACTTC
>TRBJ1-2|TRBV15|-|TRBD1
CATSRGQGGPYGYTF
TGTGCCACCAGCAGAGGACAGGGGGGCCCCTATGGCTACACCTTC
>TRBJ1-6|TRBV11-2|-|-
CASSLYRDGSPLHF
TGTGCCAGCAGCTTATACAGGGATGGCTCACCCCTCCACTTT
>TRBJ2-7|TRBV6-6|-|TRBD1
CASSKDRSYEQYF
TGTGCCAGCAGTAAGGACAGGTCCTACGAGCAGTACTTC
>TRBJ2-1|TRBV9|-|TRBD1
CASSPSGQRDNEQFF
TGTGCCAGCAGCCCCTCGGGACAGCGCGACAATGAGCAGTTCTTC
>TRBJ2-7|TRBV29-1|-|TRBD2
CSVGTRLAGGHEQYF
TGCAGCGTTGGTACCCGACTAGCGGGAGGGCACGAGCAGTACTTC